These T cell receptor beta chains were read from a single sample in a study of blood T cell repertoires in COVID-19. Sequencing used immunoSEQ multiplex PCR; TCRdb keeps in-frame clones, though not all of them. The sample consists of 75,000 to 95,000 clones, 72% of them appearing once. Sequenced material: peripheral blood. These receptors originate from a woman in her sixties in a cohort sampled during active or convalescent COVID-19. The CDR3 runs from the conserved cysteine through the conserved F or W. A D gene is named only where the DNA matches it firmly. Size values are once, few and many counts, or a class for expanded clones, and some rows have none.

v_call: TRBV6-4
clone_size: .
j_call: TRBJ2-1
d_call: TRBD1
cdr3_nt: TGTGCCAGCAGCGAGGGACAGGGTGGCTACAATGAGCAGTTCTTC
cdr3_aa: CASSEGQGGYNEQFF

v_call: TRBV5-1
clone_size: .
j_call: TRBJ1-2
d_call: .
cdr3_nt: TGCGCCAGCAGCTATTACTCGATCGGGTCGGCTTCTAATGGCTACACCTTC
cdr3_aa: CASSYYSIGSASNGYTF

v_call: TRBV4-3
clone_size: .
j_call: TRBJ1-6
d_call: TRBD1
cdr3_nt: TGCGCCAGCAGCCAAGAACGACAGGGCCTCGGGAATAATTCACCCCTCCACTTT
cdr3_aa: CASSQERQGLGNNSPLHF

v_call: TRBV29-1
clone_size: .
j_call: TRBJ1-2
d_call: .
cdr3_nt: TGCAGCGTTGACGGGTTGTTGCAAGAGGGCTACACCTTC
cdr3_aa: CSVDGLLQEGYTF

v_call: TRBV30
clone_size: .
j_call: TRBJ1-5
d_call: .
cdr3_nt: TGTGCCTGGAGTATCGGGACAAGTAGCAATCAGCCCCAGCATTTT
cdr3_aa: CAWSIGTSSNQPQHF

v_call: TRBV3-1/TRBV3-2
clone_size: .
j_call: TRBJ1-4
d_call: .
cdr3_nt: TGTGCCAGCAGCCGGAAAAGCGATGAAAAACTGTTTTTT
cdr3_aa: CASSRKSDEKLFF

v_call: TRBV7-9
clone_size: .
j_call: TRBJ2-7
d_call: TRBD2
cdr3_nt: TGTGCCAGCAGTGCTAGCGGTACCTACGAGCAGTACTTC
cdr3_aa: CASSASGTYEQYF

v_call: TRBV7-9
clone_size: .
j_call: TRBJ2-3
d_call: TRBD2
cdr3_nt: TGTGCCAGCAGCCCGCGCTGGGCGGGGGGCACTAGCACAGATACGCAGTATTTT
cdr3_aa: CASSPRWAGGTSTDTQYF

v_call: TRBV7-9
clone_size: .
j_call: TRBJ1-2
d_call: .
cdr3_nt: TGTGCCAGCAGCCCGGTCCTCCGAGGCTATGGCTACACCTTC
cdr3_aa: CASSPVLRGYGYTF

v_call: TRBV20-1
clone_size: .
j_call: TRBJ2-1
d_call: TRBD2
cdr3_nt: TGCAGTGCTAGTAATCTAGCGGGGGCGCAAGTCAATGAGCAGTTCTTC
cdr3_aa: CSASNLAGAQVNEQFF

v_call: TRBV5-5
clone_size: .
j_call: TRBJ1-3
d_call: TRBD1
cdr3_nt: TGTGCCAGCAGCTTGGAACAGGGGGCTGGAAACACCATATATTTT
cdr3_aa: CASSLEQGAGNTIYF

v_call: TRBV2
clone_size: .
j_call: TRBJ2-6
d_call: TRBD1
cdr3_nt: TGTGCCAGCAGCTGGACCCACCCGGGACAGCCCTCTGGGGCCAACGTCCTGACTTTC
cdr3_aa: CASSWTHPGQPSGANVLTF

v_call: TRBV27
clone_size: .
j_call: TRBJ2-7
d_call: TRBD2
cdr3_nt: TGTGCCAGCAGTTTACGGACTAGCGGGGGGTTACCCATCTTCGAGCAGTACTTC
cdr3_aa: CASSLRTSGGLPIFEQYF

v_call: TRBV25-1
clone_size: .
j_call: TRBJ2-1
d_call: .
cdr3_nt: TGTGCCAGCAGTAGTCAGGGGGGCGAGCAGTTCTTC
cdr3_aa: CASSSQGGEQFF

v_call: TRBV9
clone_size: many
j_call: TRBJ2-7
d_call: .
cdr3_nt: TGTGCCAGCAGCGTAGGTGACTCAACCTCCTACGAGCAGTACTTC
cdr3_aa: CASSVGDSTSYEQYF

v_call: TRBV5-6
clone_size: .
j_call: TRBJ2-1
d_call: .
cdr3_nt: TGTGCCAGCAGCTTGGTGGACTCCCTCCCCGGCAATGAGCAGTTCTTC
cdr3_aa: CASSLVDSLPGNEQFF

v_call: TRBV6-6
clone_size: few
j_call: TRBJ1-5
d_call: TRBD1
cdr3_nt: TGTGCCAGCAGTTACGCCCCGGGACAGGGGCTGCCCCAGCATTTT
cdr3_aa: CASSYAPGQGLPQHF

v_call: TRBV11-2
clone_size: .
j_call: TRBJ1-2
d_call: .
cdr3_nt: TGTGCCAGCAGCTTAGCGGCAGGCTCCTACTATGGCTACACCTTC
cdr3_aa: CASSLAAGSYYGYTF

v_call: TRBV4-1
clone_size: .
j_call: TRBJ2-3
d_call: TRBD2
cdr3_nt: TGCGCCAGCAGCCAAGATCTGGCGGGGGGTACAGATACGCAGTATTTT
cdr3_aa: CASSQDLAGGTDTQYF

v_call: TRBV27
clone_size: .
j_call: TRBJ2-7
d_call: TRBD2
cdr3_nt: TGTGCCAGCAGTGGGGGTGGGGGGGGCTACGAGCAGTACTTC
cdr3_aa: CASSGGGGGYEQYF

v_call: TRBV3-1/TRBV3-2
clone_size: .
j_call: TRBJ1-2
d_call: TRBD1
cdr3_nt: TGTGCCAGCAGCCCACAGGGGGTTGGCTACACCTTC
cdr3_aa: CASSPQGVGYTF

v_call: TRBV7-9
clone_size: .
j_call: TRBJ1-2
d_call: TRBD1
cdr3_nt: TGTGCCAGCAGCTTAGCTCCAGACAGGGTGAAGGATGGCTACACCTTC
cdr3_aa: CASSLAPDRVKDGYTF

v_call: TRBV12-3/TRBV12-4
clone_size: .
j_call: TRBJ1-1
d_call: .
cdr3_nt: TGTGCCAGCAGTTTAGGGGCCGAAACTGAAGCTTTCTTT
cdr3_aa: CASSLGAETEAFF

v_call: TRBV30
clone_size: .
j_call: TRBJ1-2
d_call: .
cdr3_nt: TGTGCCTGGAGTATGGGGGAGGGCTATGGCTACACCTTC
cdr3_aa: CAWSMGEGYGYTF

v_call: TRBV7-8
clone_size: .
j_call: TRBJ1-1
d_call: TRBD1
cdr3_nt: TGTGCCAGCAGCACCCGGGGACAGGGCGCCACTGAAGCTTTCTTT
cdr3_aa: CASSTRGQGATEAFF

v_call: TRBV4-2
clone_size: .
j_call: TRBJ2-5
d_call: .
cdr3_nt: TGTGCCAGCAGCCAAGGGATGGACAGCAGACAAGAGACCCAGTACTTC
cdr3_aa: CASSQGMDSRQETQYF

v_call: TRBV4-3
clone_size: .
j_call: TRBJ1-1
d_call: TRBD1
cdr3_nt: TGCGCCAGCAGCCAAGATCTCGGGACAGGGATGAACACTGAAGCTTTCTTT
cdr3_aa: CASSQDLGTGMNTEAFF

v_call: TRBV4-3
clone_size: .
j_call: TRBJ1-2
d_call: .
cdr3_nt: TGCGCCAGCAGCCCCGAGGTCCGGCCCGGCCTCTATGGCTACACCTTC
cdr3_aa: CASSPEVRPGLYGYTF

v_call: TRBV4-2
clone_size: .
j_call: TRBJ2-2
d_call: .
cdr3_nt: TGTGCCAGCAGCCGCGGGAACACCGGGGAGCTGTTTTTT
cdr3_aa: CASSRGNTGELFF

v_call: TRBV6-2/TRBV6-3
clone_size: .
j_call: TRBJ2-7
d_call: TRBD1
cdr3_nt: TGTGCCAGCAGTTACTCGAGAAGGACAGGCCTCAAGGAGCAGTACTTC
cdr3_aa: CASSYSRRTGLKEQYF

v_call: TRBV7-6
clone_size: .
j_call: TRBJ1-4
d_call: .
cdr3_nt: TGTGCCAGCAGCCCAACAGGGTTCTCTAATGAAAAACTGTTTTTT
cdr3_aa: CASSPTGFSNEKLFF

v_call: TRBV4-1
clone_size: .
j_call: TRBJ2-6
d_call: TRBD1
cdr3_nt: TGCGCCAGCAGCCTGACAGGGTCCCCTGGGGCCAACGTCCTGACTTTC
cdr3_aa: CASSLTGSPGANVLTF

v_call: TRBV5-4
clone_size: .
j_call: TRBJ2-5
d_call: .
cdr3_nt: TGTGCCAGCAGTCGCGGTCTGGGCAGGGGAGAGACCCAGTACTTC
cdr3_aa: CASSRGLGRGETQYF

v_call: TRBV3-1/TRBV3-2
clone_size: .
j_call: TRBJ2-5
d_call: TRBD2
cdr3_nt: TGTGCCAGCAGAGGGCTAGCGGGGGGTGAGACCCAGTACTTC
cdr3_aa: CASRGLAGGETQYF

v_call: TRBV5-4
clone_size: .
j_call: TRBJ1-2
d_call: TRBD1
cdr3_nt: TGTGCCAGCAGCTTGCAGGGACAGCTATATGGCTACACCTTC
cdr3_aa: CASSLQGQLYGYTF

v_call: TRBV6-2/TRBV6-3
clone_size: .
j_call: TRBJ2-3
d_call: .
cdr3_nt: TGTGCCGGCAGTTACTCGGGGGCCCCAGATACGCAGTATTTT
cdr3_aa: CAGSYSGAPDTQYF

v_call: TRBV4-1
clone_size: .
j_call: TRBJ1-2
d_call: .
cdr3_nt: TGCGCCAGCAGCTTAGGGGTAAACTATGGCTACACCTTC
cdr3_aa: CASSLGVNYGYTF

v_call: TRBV10-3
clone_size: .
j_call: TRBJ1-1
d_call: .
cdr3_nt: TGTGCCATCAGTGAGTTACAGGGAAACACTGAAGCTTTCTTT
cdr3_aa: CAISELQGNTEAFF

v_call: TRBV5-1
clone_size: .
j_call: TRBJ2-6
d_call: .
cdr3_nt: TGCGCCAGCAGCTCGGACAGAGGAGTCTCTGGGGCCAACGTCCTGACTTTC
cdr3_aa: CASSSDRGVSGANVLTF

v_call: TRBV10-1
clone_size: .
j_call: TRBJ2-2
d_call: TRBD2
cdr3_nt: TGCGCCAGCAGTGAGTCGACTAGCGGGACAAACACCGGGGAGCTGTTTTTT
cdr3_aa: CASSESTSGTNTGELFF

v_call: TRBV7-2
clone_size: .
j_call: TRBJ1-5
d_call: TRBD1
cdr3_nt: TGTGCCAGCAGCTTAGGGGCAGGGGGCTCGTATAGCAATCAGCCCCAGCATTTT
cdr3_aa: CASSLGAGGSYSNQPQHF

v_call: TRBV5-1
clone_size: .
j_call: TRBJ1-2
d_call: .
cdr3_nt: TGCGCCAGTCAAGACAGGCCGACCTATGGCTACACCTTC
cdr3_aa: CASQDRPTYGYTF

v_call: TRBV19
clone_size: .
j_call: TRBJ2-3
d_call: .
cdr3_nt: TGTGCCACCCAGGCAGGGTACCCAGATACGCAGTATTTT
cdr3_aa: CATQAGYPDTQYF

v_call: TRBV6-5
clone_size: .
j_call: TRBJ1-1
d_call: .
cdr3_nt: TGTGCCAGCAGTTACTTGTTGAGTCCGCTGAACACTGAAGCTTTCTTT
cdr3_aa: CASSYLLSPLNTEAFF

v_call: TRBV19
clone_size: .
j_call: TRBJ1-2
d_call: TRBD1
cdr3_nt: TGTGCCACCACTAGGGACAGGGATGGCTACACCTTC
cdr3_aa: CATTRDRDGYTF

v_call: TRBV19
clone_size: .
j_call: TRBJ1-1
d_call: .
cdr3_nt: TGTGCCAGTACCGAATGGTCAGGGTTAAGTGTCACTGAAGCTTTCTTT
cdr3_aa: CASTEWSGLSVTEAFF

v_call: TRBV7-3
clone_size: .
j_call: TRBJ2-5
d_call: TRBD2
cdr3_nt: TGTGCCAGCAGCCCGACTAGCGGGGGGGCACAAGAGACCCAGTACTTC
cdr3_aa: CASSPTSGGAQETQYF

v_call: TRBV5-6
clone_size: .
j_call: TRBJ1-4
d_call: .
cdr3_nt: TGTGCCAGCAGCTCCCTGACGGTGGGCAAACTGTTTTTT
cdr3_aa: CASSSLTVGKLFF

v_call: TRBV27
clone_size: few
j_call: TRBJ2-1
d_call: TRBD2
cdr3_nt: TGTGCCAGCAGCGTAGCGGGGGGGCCTTGGAATGAGCAGTTCTTC
cdr3_aa: CASSVAGGPWNEQFF

v_call: TRBV28
clone_size: .
j_call: TRBJ1-2
d_call: .
cdr3_nt: TGTGCCAGCAGTTTCCAAACTAACTATGGCTACACCTTC
cdr3_aa: CASSFQTNYGYTF

v_call: TRBV3-1/TRBV3-2
clone_size: .
j_call: TRBJ2-7
d_call: TRBD2
cdr3_nt: TGTGCCAGCAGCCCCTTAGGCGGGGGTACCTACGAGCAGTACTTC
cdr3_aa: CASSPLGGGTYEQYF

v_call: TRBV4-2
clone_size: .
j_call: TRBJ2-3
d_call: .
cdr3_nt: TGTGCCAGCAGCCAAATCTCAGGAGGGGACACAGATACGCAGTATTTT
cdr3_aa: CASSQISGGDTDTQYF

v_call: TRBV10-3
clone_size: .
j_call: TRBJ1-2
d_call: TRBD1
cdr3_nt: TGTGCCATCAGAAGGACAGGGAATGGATGGGGCTACACCTTC
cdr3_aa: CAIRRTGNGWGYTF

v_call: TRBV7-9
clone_size: few
j_call: TRBJ1-5
d_call: .
cdr3_nt: TGTGCCAGCAACCAGGGAAACAATCAGCCCCAGCATTTT
cdr3_aa: CASNQGNNQPQHF

v_call: TRBV5-1
clone_size: .
j_call: TRBJ2-7
d_call: .
cdr3_nt: TGCGCCAGCAGCTTACAGGGAGGGGGCTACGAGCAGTACTTC
cdr3_aa: CASSLQGGGYEQYF

v_call: TRBV7-7
clone_size: .
j_call: TRBJ2-1
d_call: TRBD1
cdr3_nt: TGTGCCAGCAGCCCTCCTGGGGGACAGAGTAATGAGCAGTTCTTC
cdr3_aa: CASSPPGGQSNEQFF

v_call: TRBV4-1
clone_size: .
j_call: TRBJ1-2
d_call: .
cdr3_nt: TGCGCCAGCAGCCAAGATCTAGCCGGCCTTAACTATGGCTACACCTTC
cdr3_aa: CASSQDLAGLNYGYTF

v_call: TRBV30
clone_size: few
j_call: TRBJ1-2
d_call: .
cdr3_nt: TGTGCCTGGAGTGTACAGGGAGGGGCGAAGGGTGGCTACACCTTC
cdr3_aa: CAWSVQGGAKGGYTF

v_call: TRBV24-1
clone_size: .
j_call: TRBJ2-7
d_call: .
cdr3_nt: TGTGCCACCAGTGACCCCGAACAGCGGGCTGAGTATACCTACGAGCAGTACTTC
cdr3_aa: CATSDPEQRAEYTYEQYF